This T cell receptor (beta chain) is from a study of blood T cell repertoires in COVID-19 (TCRdb year 2020). With regard to the full study: Samples covering the acute and convalescent phases of COVID-19 were provided by collaborators in the United States, Italy and Spain. The material from the prospective study consisted of cDNA or gDNA derived from T cells, B-cell-depleted T cells, or PBMCs. The dataset comprised deeply sampled blood TCRbeta repertoires from subjects exposed to, actively infected with, or recovered from COVID-19. A freely available public database, intended as a resource for researchers studying the immune response to SARS-CoV-2, is where the repertoires were released. Samples came from the ongoing ImmuneRACE study (first 160 participants) plus 1,254 subjects from 6 global collaborators. Sample metadata almost always included a de-identified subject ID, COVID-19 status, age in years and sex. Where available, HLA class I and class II types were taken from metadata supplied by the sample provider and were not determined by assay-based typing. Results the study describes overall, beyond this receptor: The quantity of clinical and demographic metadata differed by source and by participant and was supplied without curation.

Based on the germline V gene, the CDR1 and CDR2 sequences are WSHSY and SAAADI. The CDR3, cysteine through phenylalanine, is 14 amino acids long. Only the CDR3 portion is preserved as DNA: 42 bases, with reading frame beginning at the first base. At the junction V is shortened by 5 bases and J by 5 bases; bases outside the gene matches: 1. The collaborating institutions used their own protocols to collect whole blood in K2EDTA tubes. Collaborator samples were shipped for TCRbeta analysis as frozen whole blood, isolated PBMCs, or DNA extracted from either sample type. About this clone: Its antigen is not yet known. No much larger clonotype is one base removed from it; base qualities were not supplied.

TCRbeta CDR3 regions were amplified from genomic DNA using the immunoSEQ Assay, a bias-controlled multiplex PCR. On the study's bioinformatics: Within the assay, amplification of reference gene primers was used to estimate how many nucleated cells each sample contained. Sequence reads were collapsed and filtered to measure the absolute abundance of every unique TCRbeta CDR3 rearrangement. For each sample, productive Simpson clonality was calculated by taking the square root of Simpson's diversity index across productive rearrangements. Held by TCRdb, this immuneACCESS table contains in-frame sequences only and omits some clones. Under half of the omission traces to an unresolved V gene where checked; the cause of the rest is unknown. Clonal size and the V and J genes are those of that table, whereas D and trimming came from the DNA. This sample is represented by about 36,000 clones; roughly 80% of them were singletons. The top ten constitute 2% of the sample.

The source of this sequence is a man between 60 and 70 years old with active COVID-19. Specimen: peripheral blood. The rearrangement joined TRBV10-2 to TRBJ2-5; TRBD2 fits 14 bases in the junction. The bases are TGCGCCAGCAGTAGGACTAGCGGGAGGGAGACCCAGTACTTC. It specifies CASSRTSGRETQYF.